This T cell receptor beta chain was sequenced for a study of cytomegalovirus exposure and HLA in healthy donors. Study-wide results and limits: Researchers catalogued about 150 TCR beta chains as cytomegalovirus-associated. HLA alleles showed associations with 16,951 TCR beta sequences in a later analysis, at a 0.05 false discovery rate.

This clone has more than one count but fewer than ten. Its target is unknown. The PCR contained 60 Vbeta and 13 Jbeta primers. Produced via immunoSEQ multiplex PCR; TCRdb's table is partial and in-frame only. The sample has 180,000 or so clones, approximately 80% seen once; the top ten hold approximately 2.9%. The sequenced sample consisted of PBMCs. This receptor was taken from a female donor in good health and CMV-seronegative.

Here the CDR3 DNA reads TGTGCCAGTAGTATGCCCACAGGGGCCGCCTATGGCTACACCTTC. Translation gives CASSMPTGAAYGYTF. This sequence joins TRBV19 and TRBJ1-2; TRBD1 aligns across 7 bases. The junction had 8 bases not matched to a gene; V was cut back by 3 bases and J by 4 bases. The CDR3 runs 15 residues. Germline V gene lookup returns CDR1 LNHDA and CDR2 SQIVND (reference sequence).